Listed here are 10 T cell receptor beta chains from one sample, sequenced in a study of neurological immune-mediated disorders. From the 5' RACE reads, TCRdb called clonotypes with MiXCR, one entry per CDR3 protein. The sample carries under 70,000 distinct CDR3 sequences, more than 3% recorded once. Input material: PBMCs. These receptors originate from a woman aged 45-59 years with multiple sclerosis.

There are many counts of this clonotype. This chain joins TRBV28 and TRBJ2-1, with D hard to call. Per germline, CDR1 MDHEN and CDR2 SYDVKM. The CDR3 runs 13 residues. Trimming pared 6 bases from V and 8 bases from J, leaving 14 bases between. The CDR3 coding sequence is TGTGCCAGCAGCCCGCTTTTCGTCTATGAGCAGTTCTTC. Protein: CASSPLFVYEQFF. The complete variable domain, with remaining parts taken from reference TRBV28 and TRBJ2-1, reads DVKVTQSSRYLVKRTGEKVFLECVQDMDHENMFWYRQDPGLGLRLIYFSYDVKMKEKGDIPEGYSVSREKKERFSLILESASTNQTSMYLCASSPLFVYEQFFGPGTRLTVL.

The sample holds many counts of this clonotype. The CDR3 DNA reads TGTGCCAGCAGCTTGCACAGCAACATTCAGTACTTC. Translating gives CASSLHSNIQYF. V is TRBV5-6 and J is TRBJ2-4; no reliable D call. Germline values: CDR1 SGHDT, CDR2 YYEEEE. V shed 1 base and J shed 7 bases, with 6 bases lying between them. CDR3 length equals 12 residues.

This clonotype was seen many times. The chain combines TRBV20-1 with TRBJ2-1, with 8 bases identical to TRBD1. Looked up from germline, CDR1 is DFQATT and CDR2 is SNEGSKA (reference sequence). The CDR3 length is 17 residues. V shed 7 bases and J 5 bases; nucleotides not matched to a gene: 19. CDR3 loop: CSVDSSLGQGFNNEQFF. The CDR3, as DNA: TGCAGTGTAGATAGTTCATTAGGACAGGGCTTCAACAATGAGCAGTTCTTC.

The table lists this clonotype with many counts. The DNA of the CDR3 is TGTGCCAGCAGCTTAGAAACTCAGTGGAATCAGCCCCAGCATTTT. Amino acids: CASSLETQWNQPQHF. The chain joins TRBV7-2 to TRBJ1-5; D is undetermined. V was trimmed by 1 base and J by 4 bases, leaving 11 bases between them. The CDR3 contains 15 residues. Germline V gene data show CDR1 as SGHTA and CDR2 as FQGNSA.

This clonotype has only a few counts. CDR3 coding DNA: TGTGCCAGCTCCACGACAGCGATCAAAGCTGAAGCTTTCTTT. Protein product: CASSTTAIKAEAFF. The chain has TRBV18 and TRBJ1-1, with D tentatively TRBD1 (5 bases). The CDR3 length is 14 residues. Per the germline V gene, CDR1 is KGHSH and CDR2 is LQKENI. V was cut by 6 bases and J by 6 bases, with 17 bases left in between.

The sample holds many counts of this clonotype. The CDR3 loop is CASSGNRRGPYEQYV. CDR3 coding DNA: TGTGCCAGCAGCGGCAACCGACGGGGACCCTACGAGCAGTACGTC. The chain couples TRBV6-6 to TRBJ2-7; either TRBD1 or TRBD2 may supply D (5 bases each). In germline, CDR1 is MNHNY, CDR2 SVGAGI (reference sequence). The ends were cut back, 6 bases at V and 2 bases at J, with 17 bases in the middle. This CDR3 spans 15 amino acids.

This clonotype was recorded many times. This rearrangement joins TRBV7-6 to TRBJ1-3, with D unclear. CDR1 and CDR2 (germline): SGHVS, FNYEAQ. The CDR3 sequence is 16 residues long. V was pared by 1 base and J by 4 bases, with 14 bases between. In DNA, the CDR3 is TGTGCCAGCAGCTTAGAGGCTATGGAAACCGGAAACACCATATATTTT. This gives the protein CASSLEAMETGNTIYF.

The table lists this clonotype with many counts. The chain couples TRBV7-2 to TRBJ2-5; the match to TRBD2 covers 8 bases. CDR1 and CDR2 (germline): SGHTA, FQGNSA. The CDR3 has 15 residues. The V and J ends lost 6 bases and 1 base, in that order; junction bases with no gene match: 7. As DNA, the CDR3 is TGTGCCAGCAGTTACTGGACTAGCTCCCAAGAGACCCAGTACTTC. This encodes CASSYWTSSQETQYF.

This clonotype was detected ten times or more. The chain recombines TRBV7-2 with TRBJ2-5; 7 nucleotides align to TRBD1. This CDR3 is built from 15 residues. Germline V gene lookup returns CDR1 SGHTA and CDR2 FQGNSA. With 5 bases clipped from V and 2 bases from J, the junction kept 8 bases outside the gene matches. This CDR3 is CASSPRPGQQETQYF. CDR3 in DNA: TGTGCCAGCAGCCCACGCCCGGGACAGCAAGAGACCCAGTACTTC. The whole variable domain, filled in from reference TRBV7-2 and TRBJ2-5, reads GAGVSQSPSNKVTEKGKDVELRCDPISGHTALYWYRQSLGQGLEFLIYFQGNSAPDKSGLPSDRFSAERTGGSVSTLTIQRTQQEDSAVYLCASSPRPGQQETQYFGPGTRLLVL.

At least ten counts were recorded for this clonotype. The genes are TRBV7-9 and TRBJ1-4; D remains unclear. V was shortened by 2 bases and J by 3 bases, with 7 bases between the two germline ends. CDR3 size: 14 residues. Germline-derived CDR1 and CDR2 are SEHNR and FQNEAQ (reference sequence). The CDR3 loop is CASSLLGSNEKLFF. CDR3 DNA: TGTGCCAGCAGCTTATTAGGGTCTAATGAAAAACTGTTTTTT.